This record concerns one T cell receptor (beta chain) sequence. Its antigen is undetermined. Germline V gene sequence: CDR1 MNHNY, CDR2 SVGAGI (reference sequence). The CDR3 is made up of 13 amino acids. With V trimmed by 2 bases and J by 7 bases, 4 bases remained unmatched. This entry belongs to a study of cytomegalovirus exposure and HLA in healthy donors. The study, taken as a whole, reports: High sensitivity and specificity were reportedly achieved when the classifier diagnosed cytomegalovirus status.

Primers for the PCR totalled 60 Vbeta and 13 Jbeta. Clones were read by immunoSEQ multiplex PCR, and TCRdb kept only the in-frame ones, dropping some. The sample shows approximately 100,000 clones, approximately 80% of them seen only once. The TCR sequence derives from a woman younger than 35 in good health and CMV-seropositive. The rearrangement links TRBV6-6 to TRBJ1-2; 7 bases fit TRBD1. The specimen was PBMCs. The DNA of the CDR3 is TGTGCCAGCAGTTACGGGCAGGGGGTTGGCTACACCTTC. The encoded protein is CASSYGQGVGYTF.